This T cell receptor beta chain is drawn from a study of CD8 T cells in Susac syndrome. After removal of 0 bases from V and 3 bases from J, the junction contained 8 bases not matched to a gene. This CDR3 region has 15 residues. Germline assignment: CDR1 DFQATT and CDR2 SNEGSKA (reference sequence). Reverse transcription of roughly 0.5 to 1 ug RNA was performed with random hexamers. One entry per CDR3 protein results from TCRdb running MiXCR on the immunoSEQ multiplex PCR reads. The repertoire includes 75,000 to 95,000 distinct CDR3 sequences, roughly 94% of them detected once, and approximately 0.47% sits in the top ten.

The receptor was derived from a human donor with Susac syndrome. The chain recombines TRBV20-1 with TRBJ2-7, with 7 bases fitting TRBD1. Sequencing was performed on CD8+ T cells from PBMCs. DNA of the CDR3: TGCAGTGCTAGAGACGTCTCAGGGGGTGACTACGAGCAGTACTTC. Its translation is CSARDVSGGDYEQYF.